Below, one TCR beta chain is given with its context. Its matching antigen is unknown. One end of the junction fails to match germline, which may point to a read error. No cell sorting was done before RNA was extracted from the tissue. Chemotherapy-naive patients with new lung cancer underwent thoracic surgery in China, August–late 2014. The sample comes from a study of tumor and adjacent non-tumor tissue in lung cancer. Study-wide background: There were around 11 adenocarcinoma, a couple of squamous cell carcinoma and 1 small cell lung cancer cases. Patients were aged about 30 to 76, fewer than twelve men and about five women, stage I to III.

The germline CDR1 and CDR2 sequences are DFQATT and SNEGSKA (reference sequence). The CDR3 runs 14 residues. The library came from three nested PCR rounds adapted from ARM-PCR protocols. MiXCR, applied by TCRdb to the multiplex PCR reads, yields one record per CDR3 protein. This table has some 78,000 distinct CDR3 sequences, approximately 79% appearing once. Whole-study findings and limits: Normal lung showed higher cumulative top 100 clone frequency than tumor.

The J gene is TRBJ2-2, the V gene TRBV20-1, with TRBD1 identical over 8 bases. Sequencing input: lung tumor tissue. The source of this sequence is a woman between 45 and 65 years old with non-small cell lung cancer. In DNA, the CDR3 is TGTAGTGCTAGAGATGCAGGGGGCACCTGGGAGCTGTTTTTT. It translates to CSARDAGGTWELFF.